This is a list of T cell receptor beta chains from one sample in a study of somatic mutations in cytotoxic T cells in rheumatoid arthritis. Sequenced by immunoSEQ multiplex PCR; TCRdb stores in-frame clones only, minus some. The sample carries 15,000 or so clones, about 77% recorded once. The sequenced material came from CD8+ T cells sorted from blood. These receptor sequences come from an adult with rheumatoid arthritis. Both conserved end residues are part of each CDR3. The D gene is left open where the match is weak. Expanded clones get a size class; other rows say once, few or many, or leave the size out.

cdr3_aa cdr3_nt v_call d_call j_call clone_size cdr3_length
CASRAGGRVATNEKLFF TGCGCCAGCAGGGCAGGGGGTCGCGTGGCTACTAATGAAAAACTGTTTTTT TRBV10-2 TRBD1 TRBJ1-4 . 17
CASSAGQNPYGYTF TGTGCCAGCAGCGCGGGACAGAATCCTTATGGCTACACCTTC TRBV9 TRBD1 TRBJ1-2 . 14
CASSSTGTGNQPQHF TGTGCCAGTAGTAGCACCGGGACAGGGAATCAGCCCCAGCATTTT TRBV19 TRBD1 TRBJ1-5 . 15
CASSLTGSYEQYF TGTGCCAGCAGTTTGACCGGGTCCTACGAGCAGTACTTC TRBV27 . TRBJ2-7 . 13
CASSSQYSNQPQHF TGTGCCAGCAGTTCTCAATATAGCAATCAGCCCCAGCATTTT TRBV6-6 . TRBJ1-5 . 14
CASSPDYNEQFF TGTGCCAGCTCCCCCGACTACAATGAGCAGTTCTTC TRBV18 . TRBJ2-1 . 12
CASSLTWTGSPGYTF TGTGCCAGCAGCTTAACCTGGACAGGGAGTCCCGGCTACACCTTC TRBV5-8 TRBD1 TRBJ1-2 . 15
CASSLAPEDRGLYF TGTGCCAGCAGCTTAGCCCCGGAGGACAGGGGGCTTTACTTC TRBV11-2 TRBD1 TRBJ2-7 . 14
CSVEGQGPNSYGYTF TGCAGCGTTGAGGGACAGGGGCCGAATTCCTATGGCTACACCTTC TRBV29-1 TRBD1 TRBJ1-2 . 15
CASSYSTQGQGYGYTF TGTGCCAGCAGTTACTCGACCCAGGGGCAAGGCTATGGCTACACCTTC TRBV6-6 . TRBJ1-2 . 16
CASSYSRGQDTDTQYF TGTGCCAGCAGTTACTCGAGGGGACAGGACACAGATACGCAGTATTTT TRBV6-5 TRBD1 TRBJ2-3 . 16
CAWSTRGDYNEQFF TGTGCCTGGAGTACTCGAGGGGACTACAATGAGCAGTTCTTC TRBV30 . TRBJ2-1 once 14
CASMGARGYTF TGCGCCAGCATGGGGGCGCGGGGCTACACCTTC TRBV10-2 . TRBJ1-2 . 11
CASSLLGSSYNEQFF TGTGCCAGCAGTTTGCTTGGGAGCTCCTACAATGAGCAGTTCTTC TRBV28 . TRBJ2-1 . 15
CASSPSLGLTVEQFF TGTGCCAGCAGCCCCTCGTTGGGATTAACGGTTGAGCAGTTCTTC TRBV7-9 . TRBJ2-1 . 15
CASSLEGSRGNTQYF TGTGCCAGCAGTCTAGAGGGATCCCGGGGGAATACGCAGTATTTT TRBV27 . TRBJ2-3 . 15
CAWGMTNEQYF TGTGCCTGGGGCATGACCAACGAGCAGTACTTC TRBV30 . TRBJ2-7 . 11
CASSDWGFSPQHF TGCGCCAGCAGTGATTGGGGCTTTTCGCCCCAGCATTTT TRBV10-2 . TRBJ1-5 . 13
CASSTGTLGEQYF TGTGCCAGCAGTACCGGGACCCTGGGCGAGCAGTACTTC TRBV5-4 . TRBJ2-7 . 13
CSVRLGTNGYTF TGCAGCGTTCGACTGGGGACAAATGGCTACACCTTC TRBV29-1 . TRBJ1-2 . 12
CASHPGNYNEQFF TGTGCCAGCCATCCCGGGAACTACAATGAGCAGTTCTTC TRBV9 . TRBJ2-1 . 13
CATYRDPGPGYEQYF TGTGCCACGTACCGGGACCCGGGACCGGGGTACGAGCAGTACTTC TRBV10-3 . TRBJ2-7 . 15
CASSQDRGGRSYF TGCGCCAGCAGCCAAGATAGAGGAGGGAGGTCGTACTTC TRBV4-1 . TRBJ2-7 . 13
CASSEGLAGWGYSGELFF TGTGCCAGCAGTGAAGGATTAGCGGGGTGGGGATACTCCGGGGAGCTGTTTTTT TRBV6-1 TRBD2 TRBJ2-2 once 18
CASTSTGEGNYGYTF TGTGCCAGCACCTCCACCGGGGAAGGGAACTATGGCTACACCTTC TRBV25-1 . TRBJ1-2 . 15
CASSVDRVAGNTIYF TGTGCCAGCAGCGTAGACAGGGTTGCTGGAAACACCATATATTTT TRBV9 . TRBJ1-3 . 15
CASSPRDRDNEQFF TGTGCCAGCAGCCCACGGGACAGAGACAATGAGCAGTTCTTC TRBV7-8 TRBD1 TRBJ2-1 . 14
CASSESDLFQPQHF TGTGCCAGCAGTGAAAGTGACCTATTCCAGCCCCAGCATTTT TRBV2 . TRBJ1-5 . 14
CASSQIRDRGRSGYTF TGTGCCAGCTCACAGATTCGGGACAGGGGTCGGAGTGGCTACACCTTC TRBV18 TRBD1 TRBJ1-2 . 16
CASSFGGLGSYEQYF TGCGCCAGCAGCTTCGGAGGCTTGGGATCCTACGAGCAGTACTTC TRBV5-1 . TRBJ2-7 . 15
CASSPVGRPLTDTQYF TGCGCCAGCAGCCCCGTTGGGAGACCACTAACAGATACGCAGTATTTT TRBV4-1 . TRBJ2-3 . 16
CASSLVASKTDTQYF TGTGCCAGCAGCTTAGTGGCTAGTAAAACAGATACGCAGTATTTT TRBV7-8 . TRBJ2-3 . 15
CASGLPPGLAGMNEQFF TGTGCTAGTGGTTTGCCCCCCGGGCTAGCGGGGATGAATGAGCAGTTCTTC TRBV12-5 TRBD2 TRBJ2-1 . 17
CASSLGGTGYMNTEAFF TGTGCCAGCAGCTTAGGCGGGACAGGCTACATGAACACTGAAGCTTTCTTT TRBV7-6 TRBD1 TRBJ1-1 . 17
CASTQSGTYTEAFF TGTGCCAGCACTCAATCCGGGACGTACACTGAAGCTTTCTTT TRBV27 . TRBJ1-1 . 14